This T cell receptor (beta chain) is drawn from a study of blood T cell repertoires in COVID-19. Study-wide background: Donors in the United States, Italy and Spain gave samples during acute or convalescent COVID-19. PBMCs, B-cell-depleted T cells, or T cells were the source of the cDNA or gDNA that made up the material.

Authors' methods: Reference gene primer amplification gave nucleated cell count estimates. Profiling relied on immunoSEQ multiplex PCR, and the TCRdb table lists in-frame clones only, not all of them. V, J and clone size are taken as reported in that table, and D and trimming were inferred from the DNA itself. The repertoire has fewer than 75,000 clones, 89% of them found once; the top ten carry roughly 9.6%. The CDR3 runs 14 residues. CDR1 is MNHEY and CDR2 is SVGAGI in the germline V gene. V lost 8 bases and J lost 7; bases outside the gene matches: 5. The sequence was collected from a man older than 75 with acute or convalescent COVID-19. The chain has TRBV6-5 and TRBJ1-6; TRBD1 agrees at 10 bases. Sequencing was done on a sample of peripheral blood. CDR3 in amino acids: CASGWTGGNSPLHF. The CDR3 bases are TGTGCCAGCGGATGGACAGGGGGGAATTCACCCCTCCACTTT.